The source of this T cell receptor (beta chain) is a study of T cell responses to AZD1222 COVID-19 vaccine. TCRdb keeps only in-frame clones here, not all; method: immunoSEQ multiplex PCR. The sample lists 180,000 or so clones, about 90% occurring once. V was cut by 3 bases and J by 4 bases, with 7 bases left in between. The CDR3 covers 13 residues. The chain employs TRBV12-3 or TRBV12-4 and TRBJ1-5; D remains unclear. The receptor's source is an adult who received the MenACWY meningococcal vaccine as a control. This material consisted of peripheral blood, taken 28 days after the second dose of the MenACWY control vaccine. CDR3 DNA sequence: TGTGCCAGCAGTTTTATGGGAAATCAGCCCCAGCATTTT. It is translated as CASSFMGNQPQHF.